The rows below give T cell receptor beta chains drawn from one sample of a study of early T cells in non-severe SARS-CoV-2 infection. MiXCR was run by TCRdb on the 5' RACE reads, yielding one entry per CDR3 protein. The sample shows 55,000 to 70,000 distinct CDR3 sequences, about a tenth of them seen only once. Material: whole blood. These TCRs come from an adult who was a healthcare worker with PCR-confirmed SARS-CoV-2 infection or an uninfected control (not recorded which). The CDR3 runs from the conserved cysteine through the conserved F or W. D genes are given only for firm matches. Only some rows state a clone size, as once, few, many or a class for expanded clones.

V	size	D	J	DNA	CDR3
TRBV4-3	-	-	TRBJ2-7	TGCGCCAGCAGCCAAGTGGTGACCAGCACAGAGCAGTACTTC	CASSQVVTSTEQYF
TRBV4-2	-	-	TRBJ2-3	TGTGCCAGCAGCCAAGAGATTAGCGGACACACAGATACGCAGTATTTT	CASSQEISGHTDTQYF
TRBV6-2/TRBV6-3	few	TRBD1	TRBJ1-1	TGTGCCAGCAGTTACTCACAGGGGACTGAAGCTTTCTTT	CASSYSQGTEAFF
TRBV7-2	-	-	TRBJ2-1	TGTGCCAGCAGCGCGTCTTACAATGAGCAGTTCTTC	CASSASYNEQFF
TRBV7-8	many	-	TRBJ2-1	TGTGCCAGCAGCTTATTTAGTGAGCAGTTCTTC	CASSLFSEQFF
TRBV7-9	few	-	TRBJ1-6	TGTGCCAGCGGACTCTCTAATTCACCCCTCCACTTT	CASGLSNSPLHF
TRBV9	many	TRBD1	TRBJ2-2	TGTGCCAGCAGCCTCAGAGACAGGGCGAACACCGGGGAGCTGTTTTTT	CASSLRDRANTGELFF
TRBV6-6	-	-	TRBJ2-7	TGTGCCAGCAGTTATTCGCCCTCAAGTGCCGCCTACGAGCAGTACTTC	CASSYSPSSAAYEQYF
TRBV9	-	-	TRBJ2-3	TGTGCCAGCAGCGATGGGACGGATACAGATACGCAGTATTTT	CASSDGTDTDTQYF
TRBV6-2/TRBV6-3	-	-	TRBJ2-2	TGTGCCAGCAGAGACGGGCCGCCCGCAGGCGGGGAGCTGTTTTTT	CASRDGPPAGGELFF
TRBV20-1	many	-	TRBJ2-1	TGCAGTGCTAGTTTGCAGGACAATGAGCAGTTCTTC	CSASLQDNEQFF
TRBV29-1	few	-	TRBJ2-7	TGCAGCGTTGAGGGCAGGGGCTACGAGCAGTACTTC	CSVEGRGYEQYF
TRBV7-2	many	TRBD2	TRBJ2-2	TGTGCCAGCAGCCCGGGACTAGCGGGAGCCGGGGAGCTGTTTTTT	CASSPGLAGAGELFF
TRBV20-1	many	TRBD1	TRBJ2-7	TGCAGTGCAAATCACAGGGGGCGTATCTACGAGCAGTACTTC	CSANHRGRIYEQYF
TRBV20-1	many	-	TRBJ2-3	TGCAGTGTGACAGATAGTCTCGGAGATACGCAGTATTTT	CSVTDSLGDTQYF
TRBV7-9	few	-	TRBJ1-2	TGTGCCAGCAGCTTAGTTACCACACAGTATGTGCGCACCTTC	CASSLVTTQYVRTF
TRBV28	many	-	TRBJ2-3	TGTGCCAGCAGTTTGAGGCTGGGAGATACGCAGTATTTT	CASSLRLGDTQYF
TRBV4-3	many	-	TRBJ1-1	TGCGCCAGCAGCCAAGGTCTCGGGACTGAAGCTTTCTTT	CASSQGLGTEAFF
TRBV6-2/TRBV6-3	-	TRBD1	TRBJ1-1	TGTGCCAGCAGTTACCCGACGAAGACAGGGGGAACGTCGTGGGGTATAACTGAAGCTTTCTTT	CASSYPTKTGGTSWGITEAFF
TRBV5-4	many	TRBD1	TRBJ2-1	TGTGCCAGCAGGATTCCGGGACAGGGTGGGAGTGAGCAGTTCTTC	CASRIPGQGGSEQFF
TRBV20-1	few	-	TRBJ1-1	TGCAGTGCTAGTATCGTCCTGGAGGCTGAAGCTTTCTTT	CSASIVLEAEAFF
TRBV7-9	many	TRBD1	TRBJ2-3	TGTGCCAGCAGCTCCTTAGACAGGGTTGGTGGGCAGTATTTT	CASSSLDRVGGQYF
TRBV7-9	few	TRBD2	TRBJ2-1	TGTGCCAGCAGAGGACTAGCGGGAGCTTACAATGAGCAGTTCTTC	CASRGLAGAYNEQFF
TRBV18	many	-	TRBJ2-2	TGTGCCAGCTCACTGAGTCAGAGCACCGGGGAGCTGTTTTTT	CASSLSQSTGELFF
TRBV5-5	-	-	TRBJ1-1	TGTGCCAGCAGGCGGATAGTCAACACTGAAGCTTTCTTT	CASRRIVNTEAFF
TRBV4-1	few	-	TRBJ2-1	TGCGCCAGCAGCCAAGAGATTAGCCCCCTCTCCTACAATGAGCAGTTCTTC	CASSQEISPLSYNEQFF
TRBV7-2	-	-	TRBJ2-1	TGTGCCAGCAGCTCGGTCCGGGGCCGCGAGCAGTTCTTC	CASSSVRGREQFF
TRBV20-1	-	-	TRBJ1-4	TGCAGTGCTGGTCCCCGGGGGGTGGAACTGTTTTTT	CSAGPRGVELFF
TRBV7-6	-	TRBD2	TRBJ2-2	TGTGCCACCGTAGCGGGAGCCGGGGAGCTGTTTTTT	CATVAGAGELFF
TRBV7-9	-	-	TRBJ2-1	TGTGCCAGCAGCTTAGGGGACTACAATGAGCAGTTCTTC	CASSLGDYNEQFF
TRBV20-1	few	-	TRBJ2-7	TGCAGTGTCGCGGGACAGTTAGCCTACGAGCAGTACTTC	CSVAGQLAYEQYF
TRBV6-1	few	-	TRBJ2-7	TGTGCCAGCAGTGAAGCGCTCGGGCCCCTCTCCTACGAGCAGTACTTC	CASSEALGPLSYEQYF
TRBV20-1	-	-	TRBJ1-6	TGCAGTGCTAGAGTGAGTACGGGACGGAATTCACCCCTCCACTTT	CSARVSTGRNSPLHF
TRBV20-1	-	-	TRBJ2-7	TGCAGTGCTAACCAGGGGTACGAGCAGTACTTC	CSANQGYEQYF
TRBV5-1	few	-	TRBJ1-3	TGCGCCAGCAGCGGAGGCACAGGGACATCTGGAAACACCATATATTTT	CASSGGTGTSGNTIYF
TRBV9	few	-	TRBJ2-4	TGTGCCAGCAGCGTCGGACCTAAAATAGCCAAAAACATTCAGTACTTC	CASSVGPKIAKNIQYF
TRBV5-4	-	-	TRBJ1-1	TGTGCCAGCAGCTTACAAACCCACCATCGGGGTGAAGCTTTCTTT	CASSLQTHHRGEAFF